A single sample gave rise to the 19 T cell receptor beta chains below, sequenced in a study of blood T cell repertoires in COVID-19. Sequencing was performed with immunoSEQ multiplex PCR; in TCRdb, only in-frame clones are kept and a portion is missing. The data contain 170,000 or so clones, less than 90% of them singletons. Source material: peripheral blood. The receptor source for this set is a woman in her seventies with COVID-19, enrolled during active disease.

This chain links TRBV4-3 with TRBJ1-1, with D unclear. The CDR3 spans 14 residues. CDR1 LGHNA and CDR2 YSLEER come from the germline V gene. V lost 0 bases and J 1 base, leaving 6 bases between the germline ends. CDR3 nucleotide sequence: TGCGCCAGCAGCCAAGAAGGAGGGAACACTGAAGCTTTCTTT. Encoded protein: CASSQEGGNTEAFF.

The rearrangement uses TRBV18 and TRBJ1-6; 9 bases fit TRBD1. The CDR3 sequence is 22 residues long. The V segment lost 0 bases and the J segment 5 bases; nucleotides outside the gene matches: 20. Germline CDR1 KGHSH, CDR2 LQKENI. Written as DNA, the CDR3 is TGTGCCAGCTCACCACCGGGACAGGGCGGACCACGACCTCAGGATAATAATTCACCCCTCCACTTT. It encodes CASSPPGQGGPRPQDNNSPLHF.

This chain uses TRBV28 with TRBJ1-6, with D possibly matching TRBD1 (5 bases). CDR1 MDHEN and CDR2 SYDVKM come from the germline V gene. The CDR3 runs to 14 residues. The V and J ends lost 10 bases and 4 bases respectively, with 14 bases between them. CDR3 bases: TGTGCCACTAGCCCCCGGGGGTATAATTCACCCCTCCACTTT. Amino acid sequence: CATSPRGYNSPLHF.

The chain carries TRBV2 and TRBJ2-5; 12 bases are shared with TRBD1. The ends lost 6 bases at V and 5 bases at J; junction bases unmatched: 10. The V gene's germline CDR1 is SNHLY and CDR2 FYNNEI. The length of the CDR3 is 16 residues. CDR3 nucleotides: TGTGCCAGCAGCACCTCGGGGACAGGGGGCTCGGAGACCCAGTACTTC. It is translated as CASSTSGTGGSETQYF.

The V gene is TRBV9, the J gene TRBJ1-1, with 8 bases aligning to TRBD1. Germline V gene lookup returns CDR1 SGDLS and CDR2 YYNGEE. J was trimmed by 1 base and V by 4 bases; bases with no gene match: 9. This CDR3 contains 16 residues. The CDR3 DNA reads TGTGCCAGCAGCCCCAGAGGGGGGACAGGGAACACTGAAGCTTTCTTT. This codes for CASSPRGGTGNTEAFF.

The J gene is TRBJ2-2, the V gene TRBV2, with a weak D call TRBD1 (7 bases). Germline-derived CDR1 and CDR2 are SNHLY and FYNNEI. CDR3 size: 17 residues. V was pared by 10 bases and J by 0 bases, with 21 bases between. The CDR3 sequence is CATAGTEVDANTGELFF. DNA of the CDR3: TGTGCCACCGCGGGGACAGAAGTAGACGCGAACACCGGGGAGCTGTTTTTT. The whole variable domain, remainder taken from reference TRBV2 and TRBJ2-2, is EPEVTQTPSHQVTQMGQEVILRCVPISNHLYFYWYRQILGQKVEFLVSFYNNEISEKSEIFDDQFSVERPDGSNFTLKIRSTKLEDSAMYFCATAGTEVDANTGELFFGEGSRLTVL.

The genes are TRBV7-2 and TRBJ2-1, with 10 bases fitting TRBD2. CDR3 length: 15 amino acids. V shed 5 bases and J 5 bases; nucleotides not matched to a gene: 6. CDR1 is SGHTA, CDR2 FQGNSA, per germline. The CDR3 DNA is TGTGCCAGCAGCAAACTAGCGGGATACAACAATGAGCAGTTCTTC. Amino acids: CASSKLAGYNNEQFF.

The genes are TRBV6-5 and TRBJ1-1; the D is unclear. The CDR3 is 15 residues long. Germline CDR1 MNHEY, CDR2 SVGAGI. The ends were cut back, 6 bases at V and 0 bases at J, with 14 bases in the middle. The CDR3 protein is CASSPFDLMNTEAFF. The CDR3 nucleotides are TGTGCCAGCAGCCCCTTCGATCTAATGAACACTGAAGCTTTCTTT.

The genes are TRBV6-2 or TRBV6-3 and TRBJ1-3; TRBD1 might be the D (5 bases). The CDR3 has 19 amino acids. From germline, CDR1 is MNHEY and CDR2 SVGEGT. With 0 bases removed from V and 1 base from J, the gap between germline ends came to 19 bases. CDR3 sequence (DNA): TGTGCCAGCAGTTACTCGGTTTTCACGATAACAGGATCTGGAAACACCATATATTTT. This translates into CASSYSVFTITGSGNTIYF.

The chain carries TRBV28 and TRBJ1-2, with a tentative D call TRBD1 (6 bases). CDR1 and CDR2 from the germline V gene are MDHEN and SYDVKM. V was shortened by 2 bases and J by 3 bases, with 13 bases between the two germline ends. This CDR3 has 15 residues. The CDR3 DNA is TGTGCCAGCAGTTTAGAGAACAGGGAATACTATGGCTACACCTTC. Translating it yields CASSLENREYYGYTF.

V usage is TRBV11-3 and J usage is TRBJ2-3; a possible D gene is TRBD2 (5 bases). Deletions cut 1 base from V and 6 bases from J, with 14 bases between. The CDR3 spans 15 residues. The germline CDR1 and CDR2 sequences are SGHNT and YENEEA. The chain's CDR3 is CASSLGAQRADTQYF. The CDR3 nucleotides read TGTGCCAGCAGCTTAGGAGCGCAGAGGGCCGATACGCAGTATTTT.

This chain connects TRBV5-8 to TRBJ2-3, with 8 bases lining up with TRBD2. The CDR3 length is 17 residues. Germline V gene data show CDR1 as SGHTS and CDR2 as YDEGEE. The V gene end was trimmed by 4 bases and the J gene end by 4 bases; junction bases not matched to a gene: 14. CDR3 residues: CASSSPRGGHRADTQYF. The CDR3 DNA reads as TGTGCCAGCAGCAGCCCTCGGGGGGGTCACAGAGCAGATACGCAGTATTTT.

The rearrangement joins TRBV28 to TRBJ1-2; TRBD1 matches 7 bases. Germline V gene lookup returns CDR1 MDHEN and CDR2 SYDVKM. The CDR3 consists of 15 residues. After removal of 5 bases from V and 2 bases from J, the junction contained 8 bases not matched to a gene. The CDR3, as DNA: TGTGCCAGCAGTCAAGACAGGGCCCCCAACTATGGCTACACCTTC. This encodes CASSQDRAPNYGYTF.

In its sample, this clone was seen once. J is TRBJ2-1 and V is TRBV29-1, with 8 positions matching TRBD1. The CDR3 consists of 18 residues. Unmatched junction bases numbered 14, after V lost 2 bases and J lost 2 bases. CDR1 and CDR2 (germline): SQVTM, ANQGSEA. CDR3 amino acids: CSVERFGRGQGTYNEQFF. CDR3 DNA sequence: TGCAGCGTTGAAAGATTTGGCCGCGGACAGGGAACCTACAATGAGCAGTTCTTC.

The chain combines TRBV7-7 with TRBJ2-3; 10 bases are shared with TRBD2. The junction had 3 bases not matched to a gene; V was cut back by 5 bases and J by 4 bases. The CDR3 length is 14 residues. The germline V gene has CDR1 SSHAT and CDR2 FNYEAQ (reference sequence). The CDR3 is CASSATSGPDTQYF. CDR3 coding DNA: TGTGCCAGCAGCGCGACTAGCGGGCCAGATACGCAGTATTTT.

The J gene is TRBJ2-1, the V gene TRBV5-5, with D unresolved. CDR1 is SGHKS, CDR2 YYEKEE, per germline (reference sequence). V lost 0 bases, J lost 6 bases, and 7 bases lay in between. This CDR3 comprises 13 residues. The CDR3 protein is CASSLEPSNEQFF. The CDR3 region has the DNA TGTGCCAGCAGCTTGGAACCTAGCAATGAGCAGTTCTTC.

This chain links TRBV5-4 with TRBJ2-1; 11 nucleotides align to TRBD2. CDR1 is SGHNT and CDR2 is YYREEE in the germline V gene (reference sequence). The CDR3 is 15 residues long. With 2 bases clipped from V and 8 bases from J, the junction kept 6 bases outside the gene matches. CDR3 region: CASSLPLAGVDEQFF. CDR3 in DNA: TGTGCCAGCAGCTTACCACTAGCGGGAGTTGATGAGCAGTTCTTC.

The gene calls are TRBV5-4 and TRBJ1-2; TRBD1 is a possible D gene (5 bases). V lost 5 bases and J 8 bases, leaving 22 bases between the germline ends. The CDR3 runs to 15 residues. Germline-derived CDR1 and CDR2 are SGHNT and YYREEE (reference sequence). CDR3 residues: CASSVAGTPTGGYTF. The CDR3 coding sequence is TGTGCCAGCAGTGTGGCCGGGACTCCTACAGGAGGCTACACCTTC. The full variable domain, its missing parts supplied by reference TRBV5-4 and TRBJ1-2, is ETGVTQSPTHLIKTRGQQVTLRCSSQSGHNTVSWYQQALGQGPQFIFQYYREEENGRGNFPPRFSGLQFPNYSSELNVNALELDDSALYLCASSVAGTPTGGYTFGSGTRLTVV.

The CDR3 region is CASIQNTISNQPQHF. The DNA for the CDR3 is TGTGCCAGCATTCAAAACACCATTAGCAATCAGCCCCAGCATTTT. The genes are TRBV28 and TRBJ1-5, with D unresolved. CDR3 length: 15 amino acids. V shed 7 bases and J shed 0 bases, with 13 bases lying between them. CDR1 is MDHEN and CDR2 is SYDVKM in the germline V gene.